These 11 T cell receptor beta chains came from one sample sequenced in a study of blood T cell repertoires in COVID-19 (dated by TCRdb to about 2020). Preparation of the library involved the immunoSEQ multiplex PCR assay. The immuneACCESS repertoire file appears here via TCRdb, limited to in-frame rearrangements. These files lack a portion of the clones; in checked studies, under half of the deficit traces to unresolved V genes, and the cause of the others is not known. The sample table contains roughly 380,000 clones; only one count was recorded for around 84% of them. The ten largest clones represent about 3.6% of the sample. The sequenced sample was peripheral blood. The source of these receptors is a woman aged 18-35 years with acute or convalescent COVID-19.

This chain joins TRBV29-1 and TRBJ2-2, with D tentatively TRBD1 (5 bases). The germline V gene has CDR1 SQVTM and CDR2 ANQGSEA. The V end lost 3 bases, the J end lost 0 bases, and 8 bases lay between the germline ends. The CDR3 has 14 residues. Here the CDR3 reads CSVEDNSNTGELFF. The CDR3 DNA reads TGCAGCGTTGAGGACAACTCGAACACCGGGGAGCTGTTTTTT.

With regard to this clone: A single base separates this from a much larger clone, so it may be a read error. Within the sample, other DNA sequences also encode this same CDR3. The genes are TRBV30 and TRBJ1-6; D ambiguous. From germline, CDR1 is GTSNPN and CDR2 SVGIG (reference sequence). The CDR3 is made up of 19 amino acids. This chain's CDR3 is CAWSVSESTFLYYNSPLHF. The CDR3 DNA reads TGTGCCTGGAGTGTATCGGAGTCTACATTTCTATATTATAATTCACCTCTCCACTTT.

This CDR3 reads CASSPLPRGGYTF. DNA of the CDR3: TGTGCCAGCAGCCCCCTCCCCCGGGGTGGCTACACCTTC. The chain is built from TRBV9 and TRBJ1-2; D is unresolved. V shed 4 bases and J shed 7 bases, with 14 bases lying between them. Germline lookup yields CDR1 SGDLS and CDR2 YYNGEE. The CDR3 loop spans 13 amino acids.

This clone showed up just once. This rearrangement joins TRBV28 to TRBJ2-7; D may be TRBD1 (6 bases). CDR1 MDHEN and CDR2 SYDVKM come from the germline V gene. V lost 3 bases and J 3 bases, leaving 15 bases between the germline ends. The length of the CDR3 is 15 residues. The CDR3 region has the DNA TGTGCCAGCAGTTTGGTTGGGTCAGGGGACTACGAGCAGTACTTC. Translation gives CASSLVGSGDYEQYF.

This clone was seen only once. The chain combines TRBV12-5 with TRBJ1-6, with 7 bases fitting TRBD1. CDR1 and CDR2 from the germline V gene are LGHNT and FRNRAP. The CDR3 totals 16 residues. Trimming cost V 0 bases and J 7 bases; bases outside gene matches: 6. The CDR3 spells CASGLVRGTVNSPLHF. The DNA for the CDR3 is TGTGCTAGTGGTTTGGTAAGAGGGACAGTCAATTCACCCCTCCACTTT.

V is TRBV28 and J is TRBJ1-1; TRBD1 is a possible D gene (5 bases). The CDR3 covers 13 residues. Germline assignment: CDR1 MDHEN and CDR2 SYDVKM. V was clipped by 3 bases and J by 8 bases, with 13 bases between them. This chain's CDR3 is CASSLISTGEAFF. CDR3 coding DNA: TGTGCCAGCAGTTTGATTAGTACAGGAGAAGCTTTCTTT.

The rearrangement links TRBV28 to TRBJ1-1, with 9 bases fitting TRBD1. The CDR3 length is 18 residues. Looked up from germline, CDR1 is MDHEN and CDR2 is SYDVKM. The junction had 13 bases not matched to a gene; V was cut back by 4 bases and J by 1 base. CDR3 protein: CASSSFLRQGEWNTEAFF. The CDR3 bases are TGTGCCAGCAGTTCCTTCCTCAGACAGGGGGAGTGGAACACTGAAGCTTTCTTT.

The V call is TRBV19, the J call TRBJ1-5; D call uncertain. CDR1 is LNHDA, CDR2 SQIVND, per germline (reference sequence). CDR3 length: 15 residues. V lost 6 bases, J lost 1 base, and 13 bases lay in between. Written as DNA, the CDR3 is TGTGCCAGTAGAAGAGGTAGGGAGAGCAATCAGCCCCAGCATTTT. Translated: CASRRGRESNQPQHF.

This clone appeared a few times. V and J are TRBV6-5 and TRBJ2-2; tentative D call: TRBD1 (6 bases). Trimming left V 6 bases short and J 1 base short, with 12 bases between. This CDR3 comprises 15 residues. Looked up from germline, CDR1 is MNHEY and CDR2 is SVGAGI. CDR3 region: CASSSGTQNTGELFF. The CDR3 nucleotides read TGTGCCAGCAGCTCCGGGACACAGAACACCGGGGAGCTGTTTTTT.

The gene calls are TRBV27 and TRBJ1-4; no clear D. This CDR3 has 14 amino acids. V dropped 5 bases and J dropped 0 bases, with 7 bases sitting between them. CDR1 and CDR2 (germline): MNHEY, SMNVEV (reference sequence). The CDR3 loop is CASSVYATNEKLFF. The CDR3 DNA sequence: TGTGCCAGCAGTGTCTATGCAACTAATGAAAAACTGTTTTTT.

This clone has a single count. The DNA of the CDR3 is TGTGCCAGCACCGGCCCAGGGGGGCTTTACTTC. It yields the protein CASTGPGGLYF. The chain couples TRBV6-5 to TRBJ2-7; possible D gene TRBD1, 7 bases. Trimming cost V 7 bases and J 13 bases, with 17 bases left between them. Germline CDR1 MNHEY, CDR2 SVGAGI. The CDR3 totals 11 residues.